The 11 T cell receptor beta chains given below trace back to one sample, sequenced in a study of blood T cell repertoires in COVID-19. The method was immunoSEQ multiplex PCR; TCRdb's version includes in-frame clones alone and lacks a portion of them. This table has more than 130,000 clones, approximately 80% appearing once. The sequenced sample consisted of peripheral blood. The receptors stem from a woman aged 80 or older in a cohort sampled during active or convalescent COVID-19.

The chain employs TRBV2 and TRBJ2-2; 11 nucleotides line up with TRBD1. From germline, CDR1 is SNHLY and CDR2 FYNNEI. This CDR3 has 15 residues. V shed 6 bases, J shed 7 bases, and the junction held 7 bases outside the gene matches. The DNA for the CDR3 is TGTGCCAGCAGAGGGACAGGGGGAAAGAACGGGGAGCTGTTTTTT. Translated: CASRGTGGKNGELFF.

The chain combines TRBV12-3 or TRBV12-4 with TRBJ1-2, with D hard to call. V was trimmed by 2 bases and J by 4 bases, leaving 8 bases between them. CDR3 length equals 13 residues. The CDR3, as DNA: TGTGCCAGCAGTTTACAAGATAGCTATGGCTACACCTTC. This codes for CASSLQDSYGYTF.

The V gene is TRBV25-1, the J gene TRBJ1-1; 8 bases align to TRBD1. Trimming removed 3 bases from V and 5 bases from J; junction bases left unmatched: 5. The CDR3 is 14 residues long. Germline V gene sequence: CDR1 MGHDK, CDR2 SYGVNS. The CDR3 nucleotides are TGTGCCAGCAGTGATCACCGGGACAGGACTGAAGCTTTCTTT. Encoded protein: CASSDHRDRTEAFF.

The rearrangement joins TRBV6-2 or TRBV6-3 to TRBJ2-1; 9 nucleotides match TRBD1. This CDR3 has 15 amino acids. Looked up from germline, CDR1 is MNHEY and CDR2 is SVGEGT. Trimming removed 4 bases from V and 7 bases from J; junction bases left unmatched: 8. CDR3 amino acids: CASSSRDRVLNEQFF. The DNA of the CDR3 is TGTGCCAGCAGTTCCCGGGACAGGGTGTTGAATGAGCAGTTCTTC.

The rearrangement joins TRBV5-1 to TRBJ1-1, with D tentatively TRBD1 (6 bases). V lost 0 bases and J 1 base, leaving 13 bases between the germline ends. CDR3 length: 16 residues. Germline CDR1 SGHRS, CDR2 YFSETQ. The CDR3 spells CASSLGWGRRNTEAFF. CDR3 DNA sequence: TGCGCCAGCAGCTTGGGCTGGGGGCGAAGGAACACTGAAGCTTTCTTT.

The V and J genes are TRBV5-1 and TRBJ2-3, with TRBD2 matching 10 bases. This CDR3 contains 15 residues. CDR1 is SGHRS, CDR2 YFSETQ, per germline. V shed 7 bases, J shed 2 bases, and the junction held 7 bases outside the gene matches. The CDR3 loop is CASCELAGATDTQYF. CDR3 DNA sequence: TGCGCCAGCTGCGAGCTAGCGGGGGCCACAGATACGCAGTATTTT. Complete variable domain (other parts from reference TRBV5-1 and TRBJ2-3): KAGVTQTPRYLIKTRGQQVTLSCSPISGHRSVSWYQQTPGQGLQFLFEYFSETQRNKGNFPGRFSGRQFSNSRSEMNVSTLELGDSALYLCASCELAGATDTQYFGPGTRLTVL.

The chain joins TRBV19 to TRBJ2-1; D might be TRBD2 (5 bases). V lost 8 bases to trimming and J lost 0 bases, with 14 bases between them. The CDR3 contains 15 residues. Germline-derived CDR1 and CDR2 are LNHDA and SQIVND (reference sequence). The CDR3 is CASWMPGSSYNEQFF. In DNA form, the CDR3 reads TGTGCCAGTTGGATGCCGGGAAGCTCCTACAATGAGCAGTTCTTC.

The chain couples TRBV5-5 to TRBJ2-1; no reliable D call. The length of the CDR3 is 14 residues. Germline V CDR1 and CDR2: SGHKS, YYEKEE (reference sequence). The V end was cut by 4 bases, the J end by 3 bases, with 11 bases between. CDR3 protein: CASSPEVYYNEQFF. The CDR3 region has the DNA TGTGCCAGCAGCCCTGAGGTCTACTACAATGAGCAGTTCTTC.

The chain couples TRBV2 to TRBJ2-2; 10 bases are shared with TRBD2. Germline CDR1 reads SNHLY; CDR2 reads FYNNEI. CDR3 size: 17 residues. V gave up 5 bases and J gave up 2 bases; unmatched junction bases: 8. CDR3 loop: CASSRRLAGYNTGELFF. Here the CDR3 DNA reads TGTGCCAGCAGTCGGAGACTAGCGGGTTATAACACCGGGGAGCTGTTTTTT.

By share, this clone ranks as medium-sized. One end of the junction fails to match germline, which may point to a read error. This chain links TRBV19 with TRBJ1-1, with D unresolved. The CDR3 has 13 residues. Germline CDR1 LNHDA, CDR2 SQIVND (reference sequence). CDR3 residues: CASTPRLNTEAFF. CDR3 DNA: TGTGCGAGTACCCCGCGGCTGAACACTGAAGCTTTCTTT.

The chain couples TRBV6-5 to TRBJ1-5; no definite D call. The CDR3 loop spans 15 amino acids. CDR1 and CDR2 (germline): MNHEY, SVGAGI. The V and J ends lost 6 bases and 0 bases respectively, with 12 bases between them. The CDR3 spells CASSVSIYSNQPQHF. The DNA of the CDR3 is TGTGCCAGCAGCGTTTCTATCTATAGCAATCAGCCCCAGCATTTT.